A single sample is the source of the 27 T cell receptor beta chains below, sequenced in a study of shared clonotypes between healthy human individuals. TCRdb's table, derived via immunoSEQ multiplex PCR, lists solely in-frame clones and lacks some. The sample includes about 490,000 clones, around 85% of them seen just once. Input material: PBMCs. All receptors derive from a woman in her thirties or forties in good health. Some clones in this sample may be carry-over from other donors' samples.

The V call is TRBV11-2, the J call TRBJ2-3, with a tentative D call TRBD2 (5 bases). The CDR3 is 11 residues long. Looked up from germline, CDR1 is SGHAT and CDR2 is FQNNGV. Trimming shortened V by 2 bases and J by 10 bases, and 7 bases separated the two germline ends. DNA for the CDR3: TGTGCCAGCAGCTTAAAGGAGGCGCAGTATTTT. Its protein is CASSLKEAQYF.

The chain employs TRBV29-1 and TRBJ2-1; D possibly corresponds to TRBD1 (5 bases). The V gene's germline CDR1 is SQVTM and CDR2 ANQGSEA. V gave up 4 bases and J gave up 6 bases, with 10 bases separating them. The CDR3 sequence is 12 residues long. The CDR3 loop is CSVARVGNEQFF. CDR3 coding DNA: TGCAGCGTTGCCAGGGTGGGCAATGAGCAGTTCTTC.

There are a few counts of this clone. The genes are TRBV6-5 and TRBJ1-2; no reliable D call. The CDR3 extends over 11 amino acids. The germline V gene encodes CDR1 MNHEY and CDR2 SVGAGI. The ends were cut back, 2 bases at V and 13 bases at J, with 11 bases in the middle. The CDR3 protein is CASSYGPMITF. The CDR3 DNA follows: TGTGCCAGCAGTTACGGTCCTATGATCACCTTC.

This clone was recorded a few times. The chain links TRBV7-2 to TRBJ2-7, with 7 positions matching TRBD2. The CDR3 consists of 15 residues. The V gene's germline CDR1 is SGHTA and CDR2 FQGNSA. V trimming: 1 base; J trimming: 4 bases; junction bases outside the gene matches: 7. In DNA form, the CDR3 reads TGTGCCAGCAGCTTAGATGGGGGAGGGAATTACGAGCAGTACTTC. Residues: CASSLDGGGNYEQYF.

CDR3 sequence: CATSPGGAQETQYF. CDR3 sequence (DNA): TGTGCCACAAGCCCGGGAGGGGCTCAAGAGACCCAGTACTTC. V is TRBV6-5 and J is TRBJ2-5, with 8 bases identical to TRBD2. CDR3 length: 14 residues. The trim removed 10 bases at V and 2 bases at J, leaving 9 bases unmatched. Germline CDR1 and CDR2: MNHEY and SVGAGI.

This sequence joins TRBV15 and TRBJ2-1; 8 bases are a match to TRBD2. V lost 0 bases, J lost 9 bases, and 10 bases stayed unmatched. The CDR3 spans 16 residues. Germline CDR1 LNHNV, CDR2 YYDKDF (reference sequence). The CDR3 DNA reads TGTGCCACCAGCAGAGATCGCCTAGCGGGCGGTGTTGAGCAGTTCTTC. It encodes CATSRDRLAGGVEQFF.

This chain connects TRBV5-1 to TRBJ2-1; 8 nucleotides line up with TRBD2. The junction had 15 bases not matched to a gene; V was cut back by 4 bases and J by 9 bases. Germline V gene sequence: CDR1 SGHRS, CDR2 YFSETQ. CDR3 size: 16 residues. The DNA for the CDR3 is TGCGCCAGCAGCCCCCGAGGGGGAGCGGGAGTGGGTGAGCAGTTCTTC. Protein sequence: CASSPRGGAGVGEQFF.

The chain uses TRBV10-2 and TRBJ1-1, with no clear D. V lost 2 bases, J lost 1 base, and 5 bases lay in between. This CDR3 has 13 amino acids. Germline V gene lookup returns CDR1 WSHSY and CDR2 SAAADI. The CDR3 DNA is TGCGCCAGCAGTGAGGTAAAGAACACTGAAGCTTTCTTT. Translation gives CASSEVKNTEAFF.

The V and J genes are TRBV28 and TRBJ1-2; 7 bases are a match to TRBD1. Germline V gives CDR1 MDHEN, CDR2 SYDVKM. The J segment lost 7 bases and the V segment lost 5 bases, leaving 10 bases of the junction unmatched. This CDR3 spans 14 amino acids. CDR3 amino acids: CASSPQGRGFGYTF. CDR3 coding DNA: TGTGCCAGCAGTCCCCAGGGCAGGGGGTTTGGCTACACCTTC.

The rearrangement uses TRBV6-1 and TRBJ2-3, with D perhaps matching TRBD2 (6 bases). The germline V gene has CDR1 MNHNS and CDR2 SASEGT. Trimming shortened V by 7 bases and J by 1 base, and 15 bases separated the two germline ends. This CDR3 region has 15 residues. CDR3 DNA: TGTGCCAGCACCCGGGACTTGAGGGGCACAGATACGCAGTATTTT. Amino acids: CASTRDLRGTDTQYF.

J is TRBJ2-7 and V is TRBV4-2; D may be TRBD2 (6 bases). Trimming took 0 bases from V and 4 from J, leaving 13 bases between them. Germline V gene data show CDR1 as LGHNA and CDR2 as YNFKEQ. The CDR3 is made up of 15 amino acids. CDR3 bases: TGTGCCAGCAGCCAAGAGGTGGCGGGGTCGTACGAGCAGTACTTC. It specifies CASSQEVAGSYEQYF.

For this clone: It differs at one base from a far larger clone, so likely a read error. Additional DNA sequences in this sample encode the identical CDR3. The gene calls are TRBV10-3 and TRBJ2-5, with TRBD2 matching 7 bases. CDR3 size: 16 residues. V lost 6 bases, J lost 7 bases, and 17 bases stayed unmatched. Germline values: CDR1 ENHRY, CDR2 SYGVKD. The CDR3 loop reads CAISEPRTGVAGTQYF. Here the CDR3 DNA reads TGTGCCATCAGCGAACCAAGAACCGGGGTAGCGGGGACCCAGTACTTC.

This clone was recorded only once. V gene TRBV6-5 combines with J gene TRBJ2-1, with D possibly TRBD2 on 5 matching bases. V gave up 6 bases and J gave up 10 bases, with 16 bases separating them. CDR1 and CDR2 from the germline V gene are MNHEY and SVGAGI. The CDR3 contains 13 residues. CDR3 DNA: TGTGCCAGCAGCTATGGACTCCACGGGGAGCAGTTCTTC. Protein: CASSYGLHGEQFF.

This clone was recorded only once. The CDR3 coding sequence is TGTGCCAGCAGCGCTAATAGCAATCAGCCCCAGCATTTT. This translates into CASSANSNQPQHF. The chain links TRBV7-9 to TRBJ1-5; unclear D gene. CDR3 length: 13 residues. Germline V lookup: CDR1 SEHNR, CDR2 FQNEAQ (reference sequence). V lost 5 bases, J lost 0 bases, and 5 bases lay in between.

A remark on this clone: A far bigger clonotype differs at one base, so this is likely a read error. Different DNA sequences within this sample yield the same CDR3. The chain joins TRBV10-3 to TRBJ2-7; D possibly corresponds to TRBD1 (5 bases). The CDR3 runs 14 residues. Per the germline V gene, CDR1 is ENHRY and CDR2 is SYGVKD. The CDR3 DNA reads TGTGCCATCAGTGACGGCAGGGTCTCCTACGAGCAGTACTTT. Protein sequence: CAISDGRVSYEQYF.

This rearrangement joins TRBV29-1 to TRBJ2-7, with D tentatively TRBD2 (7 bases). The V end was cut by 3 bases, the J end by 3 bases, with 15 bases between. The CDR3 runs to 14 residues. Germline CDR1 reads SQVTM; CDR2 reads ANQGSEA. CDR3 sequence reads: CSVEVGGGSYEQYF. The CDR3 bases are TGCAGCGTTGAGGTGGGGGGCGGGAGCTACGAGCAGTACTTC.

The V gene is TRBV7-8, the J gene TRBJ1-1; 7 positions match TRBD1. Per germline, CDR1 SGHVS and CDR2 FQNEAQ. This CDR3 is 14 amino acids long. Losses at the gene ends were 5 bases for V and 3 bases for J; bases not matched to a gene: 6. The CDR3 DNA is TGTGCCAGCAGCCCCGACAGGGCGGACACTGAAGCTTTCTTT. Its translation is CASSPDRADTEAFF.

The rearrangement uses TRBV6-6 and TRBJ2-7; D not certain. This CDR3 comprises 13 residues. Germline loops: CDR1 MNHNY, CDR2 SVGAGI (reference sequence). Trimming took off 3 bases at V and 2 bases at J, with 8 bases between the two ends. Written as DNA, the CDR3 is TGTGCCAGCAGTTATTCGCGGACCTACGAGCAGTACTTC. It specifies CASSYSRTYEQYF.

This chain connects TRBV11-2 to TRBJ2-2; possibly TRBD2 for D (6 bases). The germline V gene has CDR1 SGHAT and CDR2 FQNNGV. V lost 5 bases, J lost 1 base, and 14 bases lay in between. This CDR3 comprises 16 residues. The DNA of the CDR3 is TGTGCCAGCAGCCTGAGACTAGTGGTGAACACCGGGGAGCTGTTTTTT. This encodes CASSLRLVVNTGELFF.

A word on this clone: Since a far larger clone is one base different, this is likely a read error. V is TRBV5-6 and J is TRBJ2-2, with D perhaps TRBD1 (5 bases). The CDR3 is 16 amino acids. Germline V gives CDR1 SGHDT, CDR2 YYEEEE. The CDR3 DNA reads as TGTGCCAGCAGCCTACAGGCATCTTCGAACACCGTGGAGCTGTTTTTT. This translates into CASSLQASSNTVELFF.

This clone has only a few counts. The V call is TRBV7-2, the J call TRBJ2-3; possible D gene TRBD2, 7 bases. There are 15 residues in the CDR3. The V gene lost 6 bases and the J gene lost 0 bases, with 13 bases spanning the gap. The germline V gene encodes CDR1 SGHTA and CDR2 FQGNSA. The CDR3 loop reads CASRLGGGSTDTQYF. The CDR3 nucleotides are TGTGCCAGCAGACTAGGCGGGGGCAGCACAGATACGCAGTATTTT.

The chain carries TRBV4-3 and TRBJ2-7; D might be TRBD1 (5 bases). The V and J ends lost 1 base and 6 bases respectively, with 16 bases between them. Germline CDR1 and CDR2: LGHNA and YSLEER. The CDR3 has 15 amino acids. The CDR3 DNA reads TGCGCCAGCAGCCAAGCTAGGACAACGATAGGCGAGCAGTACTTC. It translates to CASSQARTTIGEQYF.

As regards this clone: A far larger clone lies a single base away; this is likely a read error. The chain has TRBV10-3 and TRBJ1-2; no reliable D call. Germline loops: CDR1 ENHRY, CDR2 SYGVKD. The CDR3 totals 15 residues. The germline V and J ends were trimmed by 0 bases and 4 bases, with 12 bases remaining between them. In DNA, the CDR3 is TGTGCCATCAGTGAGTCTTTTAGGACGGCCTATGGCTACACCTTC. It is translated as CAISESFRTAYGYTF.

In the case of this clone: One base separates it from a far larger clone, so it is likely a read error. V usage is TRBV11-2 and J usage is TRBJ1-1, with D perhaps TRBD1 (5 bases). This CDR3 has 18 residues. Germline V CDR1 and CDR2: SGHAT, FQNNGV. Between the trimmed V and J ends, which lost 3 bases and 5 bases, there was a span of 25 bases. CDR3 protein: CASSFHRVTVGDITEAFF. For the CDR3, the DNA is TGTGCCAGCAGCTTCCATCGGGTGACAGTGGGCGATATAACTGAAGCTTTCTTT.

The chain couples TRBV5-8 to TRBJ1-2, with 11 bases that match TRBD1. Per germline, CDR1 SGHTS and CDR2 YDEGEE. After removal of 3 bases from V and 7 bases from J, the junction contained 8 bases not matched to a gene. The CDR3 runs 15 residues. In nucleotides, the CDR3 is TGTGCCAGCAGCTGGGACAGGGGGAGGTATCGTGGCTACACCTTC. It yields the protein CASSWDRGRYRGYTF. The entire variable domain, with the rest obtained from reference TRBV5-8 and TRBJ1-2, is as follows: EAGVTQSPTHLIKTRGQQATLRCSPISGHTSVYWYQQALGLGLQFLLWYDEGEERNRGNFPPRFSGRQFPNYSSELNVNALELEDSALYLCASSWDRGRYRGYTFGSGTRLTVV.

This CDR3 is CASSKQGNRAEAFF. CDR3 DNA sequence: TGTGCCAGCAGTAAACAGGGGAATCGGGCTGAAGCTTTCTTT. The chain links TRBV28 to TRBJ1-1; 7 bases agree with TRBD1. V shed 5 bases, J shed 6 bases, and the junction held 9 bases outside the gene matches. The CDR3 has 14 amino acids. Germline V gives CDR1 MDHEN, CDR2 SYDVKM.

Of note for this clone: Other DNA sequences in the same sample also yield this CDR3. The chain uses TRBV5-1 and TRBJ2-7; no definite D call. This CDR3 contains 13 residues. Trimming took 2 bases from V and 0 from J, leaving 6 bases between them. Germline CDR1 reads SGHRS; CDR2 reads YFSETQ. CDR3 in amino acids: CASSLRSSYEQYF. As DNA, the CDR3 is TGCGCCAGCAGCTTACGGAGCTCCTACGAGCAGTACTTC.